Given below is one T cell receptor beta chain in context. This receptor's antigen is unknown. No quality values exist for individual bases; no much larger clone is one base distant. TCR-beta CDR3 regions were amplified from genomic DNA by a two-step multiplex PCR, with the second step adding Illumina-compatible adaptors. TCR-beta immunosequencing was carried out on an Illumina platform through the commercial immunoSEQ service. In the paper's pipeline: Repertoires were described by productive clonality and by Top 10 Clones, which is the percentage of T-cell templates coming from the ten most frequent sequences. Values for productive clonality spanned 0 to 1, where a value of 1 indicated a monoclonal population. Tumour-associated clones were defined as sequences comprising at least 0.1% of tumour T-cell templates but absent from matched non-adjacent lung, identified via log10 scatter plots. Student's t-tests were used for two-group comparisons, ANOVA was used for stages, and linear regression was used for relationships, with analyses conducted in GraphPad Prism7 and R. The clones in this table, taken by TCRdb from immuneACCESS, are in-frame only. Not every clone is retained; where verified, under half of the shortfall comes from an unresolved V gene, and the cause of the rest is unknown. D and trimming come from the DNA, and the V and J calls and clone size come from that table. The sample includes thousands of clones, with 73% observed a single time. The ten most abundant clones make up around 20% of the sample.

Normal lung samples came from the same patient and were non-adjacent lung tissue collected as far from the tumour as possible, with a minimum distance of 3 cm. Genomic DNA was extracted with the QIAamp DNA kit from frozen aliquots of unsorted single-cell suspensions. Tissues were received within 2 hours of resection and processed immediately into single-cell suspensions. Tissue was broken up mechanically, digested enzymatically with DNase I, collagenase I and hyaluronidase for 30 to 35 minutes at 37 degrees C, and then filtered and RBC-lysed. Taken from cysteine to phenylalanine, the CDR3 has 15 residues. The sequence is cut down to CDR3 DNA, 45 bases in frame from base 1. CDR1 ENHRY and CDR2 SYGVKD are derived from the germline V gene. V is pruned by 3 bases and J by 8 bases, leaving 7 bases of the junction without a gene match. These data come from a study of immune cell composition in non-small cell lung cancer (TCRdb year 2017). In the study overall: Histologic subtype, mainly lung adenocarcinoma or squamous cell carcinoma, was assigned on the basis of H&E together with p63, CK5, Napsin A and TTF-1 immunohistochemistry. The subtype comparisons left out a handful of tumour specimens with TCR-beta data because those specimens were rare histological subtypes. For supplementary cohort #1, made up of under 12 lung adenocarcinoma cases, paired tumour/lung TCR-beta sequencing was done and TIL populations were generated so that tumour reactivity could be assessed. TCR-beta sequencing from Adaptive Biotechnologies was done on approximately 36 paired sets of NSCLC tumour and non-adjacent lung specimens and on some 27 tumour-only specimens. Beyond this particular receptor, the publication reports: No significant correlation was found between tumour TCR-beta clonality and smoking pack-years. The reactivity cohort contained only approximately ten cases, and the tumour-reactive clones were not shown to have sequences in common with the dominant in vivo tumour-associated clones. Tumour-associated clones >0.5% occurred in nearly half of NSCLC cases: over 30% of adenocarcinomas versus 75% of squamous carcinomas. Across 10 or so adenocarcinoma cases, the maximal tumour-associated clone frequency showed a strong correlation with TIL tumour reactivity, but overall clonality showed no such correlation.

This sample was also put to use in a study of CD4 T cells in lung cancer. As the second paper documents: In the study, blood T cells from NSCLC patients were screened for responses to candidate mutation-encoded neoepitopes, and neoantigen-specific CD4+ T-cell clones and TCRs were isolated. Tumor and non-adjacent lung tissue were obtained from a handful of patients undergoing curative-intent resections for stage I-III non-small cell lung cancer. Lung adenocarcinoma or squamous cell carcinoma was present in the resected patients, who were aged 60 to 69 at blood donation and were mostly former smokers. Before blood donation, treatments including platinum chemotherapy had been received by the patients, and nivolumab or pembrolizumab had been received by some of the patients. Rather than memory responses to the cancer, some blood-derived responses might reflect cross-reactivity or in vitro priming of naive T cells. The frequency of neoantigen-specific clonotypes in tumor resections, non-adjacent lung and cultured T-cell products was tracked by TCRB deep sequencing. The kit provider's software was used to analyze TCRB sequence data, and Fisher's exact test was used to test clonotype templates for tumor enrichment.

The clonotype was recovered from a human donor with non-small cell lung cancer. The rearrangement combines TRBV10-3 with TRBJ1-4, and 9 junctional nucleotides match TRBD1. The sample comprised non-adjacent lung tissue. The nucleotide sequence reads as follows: TGTGCCATCAGTGAAGCCGGGACAGGGAGCGAAAAACTGTTTTTT. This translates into CAISEAGTGSEKLFF.